The 2 T cell receptor beta chains below were found in one sample sequenced in a study of blood T cell repertoires in COVID-19. TCRdb's table, derived via immunoSEQ multiplex PCR, lists solely in-frame clones and lacks some. The repertoire includes 55,000 to 90,000 clones, approximately 90% of them detected once, and about 1.3% sits in the top ten. The sample was peripheral blood. The receptor set was obtained from a human donor in a cohort sampled during active COVID-19.

This clone turned up a few times. This sequence joins TRBV2 and TRBJ2-2; 7 bases fit TRBD1. This CDR3 is built from 15 residues. The germline V gene encodes CDR1 SNHLY and CDR2 FYNNEI. Losses at the gene ends were 7 bases for V and 5 bases for J; bases not matched to a gene: 10. CDR3 in DNA: TGTGCCAGCATAGGGGATTTGGGACAGACCGGGGAGCTGTTTTTT. Amino acids: CASIGDLGQTGELFF.

This chain links TRBV3-1 (or the pseudogene TRBV3-2) with TRBJ2-7; 10 nucleotides align to TRBD2. The CDR3 spans 23 residues. CDR1 is LGHDT and CDR2 is YNNKEL in the germline V gene (reference sequence). With 1 base clipped from V and 3 bases from J, the junction kept 27 bases outside the gene matches. The CDR3 loop reads CASSQARGTMTSGCSNGVYEQYV. Here the CDR3 DNA reads TGTGCCAGCAGCCAAGCCCGAGGGACAATGACTAGCGGGTGCTCTAATGGAGTCTACGAGCAGTACGTC.